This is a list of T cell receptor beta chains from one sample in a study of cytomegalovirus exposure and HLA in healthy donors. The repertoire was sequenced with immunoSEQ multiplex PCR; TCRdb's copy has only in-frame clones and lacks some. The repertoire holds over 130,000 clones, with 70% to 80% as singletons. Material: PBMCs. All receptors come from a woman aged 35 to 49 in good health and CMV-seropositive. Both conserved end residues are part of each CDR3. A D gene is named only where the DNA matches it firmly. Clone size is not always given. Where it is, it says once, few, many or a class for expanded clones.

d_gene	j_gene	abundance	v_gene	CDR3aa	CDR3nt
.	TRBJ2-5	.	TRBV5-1	CASSEGQGVQETQYF	TGCGCCAGCAGCGAGGGACAAGGGGTACAAGAGACCCAGTACTTC
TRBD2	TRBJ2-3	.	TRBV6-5	CATKSGRLTDTQYF	TGTGCCACTAAGAGCGGGAGACTCACAGATACGCAGTATTTT
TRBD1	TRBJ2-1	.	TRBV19	CASSISLRGGSEQFF	TGTGCCAGTAGTATATCCCTACGAGGGGGCAGTGAGCAGTTCTTC
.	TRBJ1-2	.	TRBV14	CASSREAPGSYTF	TGTGCCAGCAGCCGAGAGGCTCCTGGTAGCTACACCTTC
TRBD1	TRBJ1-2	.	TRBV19	CASSSPHRGYGYTF	TGTGCCAGTAGTTCGCCCCACAGGGGCTATGGCTACACCTTC
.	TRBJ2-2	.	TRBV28	CASSFEAFTGELFF	TGTGCCAGCAGTTTCGAGGCTTTTACCGGGGAGCTGTTTTTT
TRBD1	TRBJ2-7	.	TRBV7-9	CASSLLDRGYEQYF	TGTGCCAGCAGCTTATTGGACAGGGGATACGAGCAGTACTTC
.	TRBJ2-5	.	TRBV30	CAWSVGPAETQYF	TGTGCCTGGAGTGTTGGTCCAGCGGAGACCCAGTACTTC
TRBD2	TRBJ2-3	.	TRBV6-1	CASSEGSAGGTDTQYF	TGTGCCAGCAGTGAAGGATCGGCGGGGGGCACAGATACGCAGTATTTT
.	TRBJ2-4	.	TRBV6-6	CASSTTGISDQYF	TGTGCCAGCAGCACAACAGGGATTAGTGATCAGTACTTC
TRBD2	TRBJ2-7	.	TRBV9	CASSVEGTSGFYEQYF	TGTGCCAGCAGCGTAGAAGGGACTAGCGGCTTCTACGAGCAGTACTTC
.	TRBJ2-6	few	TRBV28	CASGLHYSGANVLTF	TGTGCCTCCGGCCTCCACTACTCTGGGGCCAACGTCCTGACTTTC
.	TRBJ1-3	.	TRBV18	CASSPAGTSGSTIYF	TGTGCCAGCTCACCTGCGGGGACCTCTGGAAGCACCATATATTTT
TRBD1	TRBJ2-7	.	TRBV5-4	CASSKPGTGSHEQYF	TGTGCCAGCAGCAAACCAGGGACAGGGTCCCACGAGCAGTACTTC
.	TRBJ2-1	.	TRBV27	CASSLWSAPYNEQFF	TGTGCCAGCAGCCTGTGGAGTGCCCCCTACAATGAGCAGTTCTTC
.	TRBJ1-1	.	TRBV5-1	CASSFQGLNTEAFF	TGCGCCAGCAGCTTTCAGGGCCTAAACACTGAAGCTTTCTTT
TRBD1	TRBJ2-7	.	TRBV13	CASSSDRGYEQYF	TGTGCCAGCAGCTCTGACAGGGGCTACGAGCAGTACTTC
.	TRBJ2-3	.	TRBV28	CASRHRVITDTQYF	TGTGCCAGCAGACACAGGGTGATCACAGATACGCAGTATTTT
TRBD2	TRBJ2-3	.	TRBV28	CASSPGGRPTDTQYF	TGTGCCAGCAGTCCCGGCGGGAGACCCACAGATACGCAGTATTTT
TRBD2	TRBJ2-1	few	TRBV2	CASTRDYANEQFF	TGTGCCAGCACCCGGGACTATGCTAATGAGCAGTTCTTC
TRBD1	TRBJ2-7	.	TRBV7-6	CASSSRDRGTPEQYF	TGTGCCAGCAGCTCTCGGGACAGGGGGACTCCCGAGCAGTACTTC
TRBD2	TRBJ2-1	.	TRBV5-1	CAAGEASGSNEQFF	TGCGCCGCGGGTGAGGCTAGCGGGAGCAATGAGCAGTTCTTC
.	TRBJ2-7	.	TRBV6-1	CASSEGGQAYEQYF	TGTGCCAGCAGTGAAGGGGGCCAGGCTTACGAGCAGTACTTC
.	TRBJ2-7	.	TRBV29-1	CSARGLNYEQYF	TGCAGCGCTCGGGGACTTAACTACGAGCAGTACTTC
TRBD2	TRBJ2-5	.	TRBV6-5	CASSYSSGRGETQYF	TGTGCCAGCAGTTACTCTAGCGGGAGGGGCGAGACCCAGTACTTC
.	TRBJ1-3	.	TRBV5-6	CASSLAGAYGNTIYF	TGTGCCAGCAGCTTGGCTGGGGCTTATGGAAACACCATATATTTT
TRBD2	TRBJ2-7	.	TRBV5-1	CASSLRIAGEGMGEQYF	TGCGCCAGCAGCTTGAGGATAGCGGGAGAGGGGATGGGCGAGCAGTACTTC